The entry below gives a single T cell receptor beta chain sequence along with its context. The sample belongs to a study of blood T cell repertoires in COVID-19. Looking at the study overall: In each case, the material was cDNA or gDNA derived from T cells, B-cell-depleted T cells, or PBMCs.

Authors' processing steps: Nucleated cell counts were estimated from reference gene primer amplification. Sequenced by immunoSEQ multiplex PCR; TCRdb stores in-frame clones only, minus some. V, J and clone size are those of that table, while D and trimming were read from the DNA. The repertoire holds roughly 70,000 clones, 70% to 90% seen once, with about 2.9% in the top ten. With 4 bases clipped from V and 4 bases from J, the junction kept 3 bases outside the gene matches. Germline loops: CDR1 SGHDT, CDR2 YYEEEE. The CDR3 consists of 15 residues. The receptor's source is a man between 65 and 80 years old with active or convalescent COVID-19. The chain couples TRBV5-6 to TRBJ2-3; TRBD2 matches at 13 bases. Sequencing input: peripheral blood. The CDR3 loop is CASSRTSGGADTQYF. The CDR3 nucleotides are TGTGCCAGCAGCCGGACTAGCGGGGGTGCAGATACGCAGTATTTT.